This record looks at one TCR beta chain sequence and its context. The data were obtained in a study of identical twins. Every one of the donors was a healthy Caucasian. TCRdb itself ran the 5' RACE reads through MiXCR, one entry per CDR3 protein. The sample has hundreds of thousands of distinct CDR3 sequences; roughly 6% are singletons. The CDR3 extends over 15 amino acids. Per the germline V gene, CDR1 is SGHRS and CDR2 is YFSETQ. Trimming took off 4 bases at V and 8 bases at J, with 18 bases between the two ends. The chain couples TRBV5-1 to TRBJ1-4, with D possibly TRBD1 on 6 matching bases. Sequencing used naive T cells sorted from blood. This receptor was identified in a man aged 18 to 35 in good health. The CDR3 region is CASSIDRSPVEKLFF. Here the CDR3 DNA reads TGCGCCAGCAGCATCGACAGGTCCCCGGTCGAAAAACTGTTTTTT.